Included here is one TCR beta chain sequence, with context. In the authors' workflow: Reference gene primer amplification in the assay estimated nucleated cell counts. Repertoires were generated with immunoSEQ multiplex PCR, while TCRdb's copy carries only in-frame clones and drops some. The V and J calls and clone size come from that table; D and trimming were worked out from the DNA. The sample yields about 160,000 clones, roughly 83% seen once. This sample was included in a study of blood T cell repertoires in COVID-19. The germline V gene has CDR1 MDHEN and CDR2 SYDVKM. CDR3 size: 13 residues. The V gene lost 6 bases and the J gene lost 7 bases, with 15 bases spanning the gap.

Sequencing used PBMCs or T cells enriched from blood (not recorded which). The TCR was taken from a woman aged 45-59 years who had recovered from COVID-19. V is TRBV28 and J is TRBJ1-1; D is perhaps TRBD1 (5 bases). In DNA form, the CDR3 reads TGTGCCAGCAGCCTTAGGGGTAGCGGTGAAGCTTTCTTT. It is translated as CASSLRGSGEAFF.